This T cell receptor beta chain stems from a study of identifying expanded T cells in peripheral blood. About this clone itself: Antigen unknown.

Looked up from germline, CDR1 is LNHDA and CDR2 is SQIVND (reference sequence). This CDR3 has 15 amino acids. V dropped 6 bases and J dropped 4; count of bases not matched to a gene: 10. Study-level findings and limits: Technical replicates showed around 1.2 changed clones; roughly two weeks roughly 16; four weeks 19.

Some clones are missing from TCRdb's copy, which holds only in-frame ones; the method was immunoSEQ multiplex PCR. The sample has some 100,000 clones, roughly nine tenths seen once. The sample taken for sequencing was blood. V gene TRBV19 combines with J gene TRBJ2-3; 7 positions match TRBD2. The receptor was isolated from a person aged 18-70 years in good health. This CDR3 reads CASRVGRGVSDTQYF. In nucleotides, the CDR3 is TGTGCCAGTAGGGTGGGCCGGGGGGTGTCAGATACGCAGTATTTT.